The sequence of this TCR beta chain was determined in a study of shared clonotypes between healthy human individuals (dated by TCRdb to 2018 to 2020). In the study overall: A few men and a couple of women, aged 18 to 49 years, made up the cohort. For each donor, three plates each were used for CD4 naive and CD4 memory, two plates were used for CD8 naive, and one plate was used for CD8 memory. To estimate repertoire size and how much clonotype sharing occurs between individuals, the study deeply sequenced the blood TCR repertoires of five healthy adults. To increase sequencing depth and limit assay-specific biases, different laboratories used diverse techniques to prepare libraries and sequence TCR repertoires. Between about 0.8 and 8.9 billion PBMCs per donor were obtained by leukapheresis. Overall study results and their limits: Rarefaction of sorted-subset datasets indicated incomplete sequencing despite the large sequencing depth. Sampling was limited to blood, and TCR repertoires in tissue likely differ from TCR repertoires in blood. Higher generation probabilities were observed for clonotypes shared by all four sorted-subset donors than for non-shared clonotypes. The genetic and exposure-history diversity represented was limited by the small number of donors. Roughly 5.2% of naive CD4, roughly 3.6% of naive CD8, about 2.4% of memory CD4, and about 0.4% of memory CD8 clonotypes were shared across a few donors. Naive subsets generally had larger estimated clonotype richness than memory subsets did. Pairwise subsampling led to the expectation that sequencing depth would affect the degree of clonotype sharing among donors.

CD8 naive samples were obtained by positive selection for CCR7 among CD45RO-negative cells, yielding a CD45RA+CCR7+ population from which TemRA cells were excluded. Healthy HIV-negative adults with no recently reported acute infections or vaccinations were included as donors. Only Caucasian adults living in Nashville, Tennessee, USA were represented among the donors. After blood collection by leukapheresis, PBMCs were isolated using Ficoll-Histopaque density gradient centrifugation and then cryopreserved in the vapor phase of liquid nitrogen. Analytical flow cytometry was used to check the purity and quantity of each magnetically sorted T cell population. Genomic DNA was isolated from each sorted fraction and quantified by UV absorbance on a Nanodrop 2000c. Using the deep immunoSEQ assay, multiplex PCR amplified TCR CDR3 regions from genomic DNA. Extracted genomic DNA from each cell subset was distributed evenly across all wells of several immunoSEQ 96-well plates, and each plate was treated as a replicate. For sorted subsets, 200 to 250 ng of genomic DNA, equivalent to some 30,000 T cell genomes, went into each replicate PCR. Purified libraries were measured with a Qubit 3.0 fluorometer, size-checked on a Bioanalyzer 2100, and measured again with the KAPA Library Quantification kit. Each immunoSEQ 96-well plate was sequenced on its own single-read 150-cycle Illumina NextSeq 550 flow cell. Processing in the source paper ran as follows. The immunoSEQ output contained only junctional sequences without quality scores, so filtering could not match that applied to full-length reads. To assign V/J genes and CDR3, sequences were annotated using PyIR, a Python wrapper for IgBLAST v1.9, with IMGT germline references. Reads with weak V/J assignments (E-value above 1e-6), missing CDR3, stop codons, out-of-frame junctions, or ambiguous translated residues were removed. V3J clonotypes were defined as sequences sharing an identical inferred V gene, J gene, and CDR3 amino acid sequence. Percentage overlap between repertoires was calculated by dividing the number of shared unique clonotypes by the size of the smaller repertoire. Repertoire richness was assessed with RTK rarefaction, the Chao1 estimator, and Recon v2.1 estimates of unobserved clonotypes. Generation probabilities were computed with OLGA for all TCRbeta clonotypes obtained by the gDNA method from a few donors. The immuneACCESS repertoire file appears here via TCRdb, limited to in-frame rearrangements. These files lack a portion of the clones; in checked studies, under half of the deficit traces to unresolved V genes, and the cause of the others is not known. Clonal size and the V and J genes are those of that table, whereas D and trimming came from the DNA. The sample yields about 2.2 million clones; 90% to 95% were counted once. Approximately 1.7% of the sample is taken by the ten largest.

Details on this clone: Its specific antigen is unknown. No base-level quality is on record; no much larger clone is a single base apart.

The source of this sequence is a young man in good health. Some clones in this sample may be carry-over from other donors' samples. The source material was naive CD8+ T cells from PBMCs. Interpreted using the paper, the cell subset or site label stands for: CD45RA+CCR7+.

The DNA sequence is as follows: TGTGCCAGTTCAATCCGTCTTGACTTACAGGGGAACACTGAAGCTTTCTTT. It translates to CASSIRLDLQGNTEAFF. This chain joins TRBV19 to TRBJ1-1; the D gene is perhaps TRBD1, on 6 matching bases. According to the germline V gene (reference sequence), CDR1 reads LNHDA and CDR2 reads SQIVND. From its cysteine to its phenylalanine, the CDR3 spans 17 amino acids. The kept DNA is CDR3 alone, 51 bases in frame from the first base. V is clipped by 8 bases and J by 1 base, and the sequence between their germline boundaries is 23 bases long.